The rows below give T cell receptor beta chains drawn from one sample of a study of cytomegalovirus exposure and HLA in healthy donors. The method was immunoSEQ multiplex PCR; TCRdb's version includes in-frame clones alone and lacks a portion of them. Of 150,000 to 200,000 clones listed, 75% to 80% were seen once; the top ten hold roughly 14%. Material for sequencing was PBMCs. These receptors were collected from a woman between 25 and 40 years old in good health and CMV-seropositive. Each CDR3 is given with its conserved first and last residue. Each record gives: clone size, V gene, D gene, CDR3 length, J gene, CDR3 DNA, CDR3 protein. A D gene is named only where the DNA matches it firmly. The size of a clone is reported for some rows only, either as once, few or many, or as a class for expanded clones.

clone size: -; V gene: TRBV5-1; D gene: TRBD1; CDR3 length: 15; J gene: TRBJ2-2; CDR3 DNA: TGCGCCAGCAGCTTCGACAGGGGGCCGGATGGGGAGCTGTTTTTT; CDR3 protein: CASSFDRGPDGELFF
clone size: -; V gene: TRBV30; D gene: -; CDR3 length: 14; J gene: TRBJ2-7; CDR3 DNA: TGTGCCTGGAGTGTTGTGGGGGCGTCCTACGAGCAGTACTTC; CDR3 protein: CAWSVVGASYEQYF
clone size: -; V gene: TRBV7-2; D gene: TRBD1; CDR3 length: 13; J gene: TRBJ1-4; CDR3 DNA: TGTGCCAGCAGCGGGACAGGGGAGGAAAAACTGTTTTTT; CDR3 protein: CASSGTGEEKLFF
clone size: -; V gene: TRBV11-3; D gene: TRBD2; CDR3 length: 17; J gene: TRBJ2-2; CDR3 DNA: TGTGCCAGCAGCTTCCTAGCGGGAGAGTCGAACACCGGGGAGCTGTTTTTT; CDR3 protein: CASSFLAGESNTGELFF
clone size: -; V gene: TRBV9; D gene: -; CDR3 length: 14; J gene: TRBJ2-7; CDR3 DNA: TGTGCCAGCAGCGAGGGGGAGAGTCCGGACGAGCAGTACTTC; CDR3 protein: CASSEGESPDEQYF
clone size: -; V gene: TRBV18; D gene: TRBD1; CDR3 length: 16; J gene: TRBJ1-1; CDR3 DNA: TGTGCCAGCCCACCACGGGCAGGGGGCGTGAACACTGAAGCTTTCTTT; CDR3 protein: CASPPRAGGVNTEAFF
clone size: few; V gene: TRBV7-6; D gene: TRBD1; CDR3 length: 14; J gene: TRBJ2-5; CDR3 DNA: TGTGCCAGCAGCTTGCAGGGGGCCTTGGAGACCCAGTACTTC; CDR3 protein: CASSLQGALETQYF
clone size: -; V gene: TRBV4-3; D gene: TRBD2; CDR3 length: 15; J gene: TRBJ2-5; CDR3 DNA: TGCGCCAGCAGCCAGGGGAGGGATTTGGGAGAGACCCAGTACTTC; CDR3 protein: CASSQGRDLGETQYF
clone size: -; V gene: TRBV2; D gene: -; CDR3 length: 17; J gene: TRBJ2-2; CDR3 DNA: TGTGCCAGCAGTGTTGACAGTCCCGTATCGAACACCGGGGAGCTGTTTTTT; CDR3 protein: CASSVDSPVSNTGELFF
clone size: once; V gene: TRBV7-2; D gene: TRBD2; CDR3 length: 15; J gene: TRBJ2-3; CDR3 DNA: TGTGCCAGCAGGTTCCGGGGGGGGAGCACAGATACGCAGTATTTT; CDR3 protein: CASRFRGGSTDTQYF
clone size: once; V gene: TRBV28; D gene: -; CDR3 length: 17; J gene: TRBJ1-6; CDR3 DNA: TGTGCCAGCAGTCCCCCCGGGGATAGGGACACTAATTCACCCCTCCACTTT; CDR3 protein: CASSPPGDRDTNSPLHF
clone size: once; V gene: TRBV18; D gene: -; CDR3 length: 18; J gene: TRBJ2-5; CDR3 DNA: TGTGCCAGCTCAGCAATCCCCTACGGCGGTCCCGAGCAGGGAACCCAGTACTTC; CDR3 protein: CASSAIPYGGPEQGTQYF
clone size: -; V gene: TRBV30; D gene: TRBD1; CDR3 length: 13; J gene: TRBJ2-5; CDR3 DNA: TGTGCCTGGAGCGCGGGACAGGGGAAGACCCAGTACTTC; CDR3 protein: CAWSAGQGKTQYF
clone size: -; V gene: TRBV28; D gene: TRBD1; CDR3 length: 18; J gene: TRBJ1-3; CDR3 DNA: TGTGCCAGCAGCCTATCCTATCGGCAGGGGGCGTTTGGAAACACCATATATTTT; CDR3 protein: CASSLSYRQGAFGNTIYF
clone size: once; V gene: TRBV19; D gene: -; CDR3 length: 17; J gene: TRBJ1-1; CDR3 DNA: TGTGCCAGTAGCCGAAAAATTATTCAGGGCGGATTCACTGAAGCTTTCTTT; CDR3 protein: CASSRKIIQGGFTEAFF
clone size: once; V gene: TRBV30; D gene: TRBD1; CDR3 length: 13; J gene: TRBJ1-4; CDR3 DNA: TGTGCCTGGAGTTATGACAGGGATGAAAAACTGTTTTTT; CDR3 protein: CAWSYDRDEKLFF
clone size: -; V gene: TRBV5-6; D gene: -; CDR3 length: 15; J gene: TRBJ2-7; CDR3 DNA: TGTGCCAGCAGCCGAGGCTTGAGGCGGGACCACGAGCAGTACTTC; CDR3 protein: CASSRGLRRDHEQYF
clone size: -; V gene: TRBV7-2; D gene: TRBD1; CDR3 length: 15; J gene: TRBJ1-4; CDR3 DNA: TGTGCCAGCAGCTTAGTGGGACAGGGAAATGAAAAACTGTTTTTT; CDR3 protein: CASSLVGQGNEKLFF
clone size: once; V gene: TRBV7-9; D gene: TRBD1; CDR3 length: 14; J gene: TRBJ2-7; CDR3 DNA: TGTGCCAGCAGCCCTCGGACAGGTCCCTACGAGCAGTACTTC; CDR3 protein: CASSPRTGPYEQYF
clone size: -; V gene: TRBV7-3; D gene: TRBD2; CDR3 length: 15; J gene: TRBJ2-3; CDR3 DNA: TGTGCCAGCAGCGCTAGCGGGGGGGCCACAGATACGCAGTATTTT; CDR3 protein: CASSASGGATDTQYF
clone size: -; V gene: TRBV2; D gene: -; CDR3 length: 14; J gene: TRBJ2-7; CDR3 DNA: TGTGCCAGCAGTGTCATGGGGGCGGATTACGAGCAGTACTTC; CDR3 protein: CASSVMGADYEQYF
clone size: -; V gene: TRBV11-3; D gene: -; CDR3 length: 15; J gene: TRBJ2-7; CDR3 DNA: TGTGCCAGCAGCTTAATCCGGGAGCGAACCTACGAGCAGTACTTC; CDR3 protein: CASSLIRERTYEQYF
clone size: -; V gene: TRBV18; D gene: -; CDR3 length: 13; J gene: TRBJ1-1; CDR3 DNA: TGTGCCAGCTACCTAGGGGCAAACACTGAAGCTTTCTTT; CDR3 protein: CASYLGANTEAFF
clone size: -; V gene: TRBV30; D gene: -; CDR3 length: 13; J gene: TRBJ1-1; CDR3 DNA: TGTGCCTGGAGTGTTCAATTACAGACTGAAGCTTTCTTT; CDR3 protein: CAWSVQLQTEAFF
clone size: -; V gene: TRBV29-1; D gene: TRBD1; CDR3 length: 13; J gene: TRBJ1-2; CDR3 DNA: TGCAGCGTTGAAGTACAGGGGGCCCGCAGCTACACCTTC; CDR3 protein: CSVEVQGARSYTF
clone size: -; V gene: TRBV27; D gene: -; CDR3 length: 13; J gene: TRBJ2-2; CDR3 DNA: TGTGCCAGCAGTTTATTCAGGGCCGGGGAGCTGTTTTTT; CDR3 protein: CASSLFRAGELFF
clone size: -; V gene: TRBV6-5; D gene: -; CDR3 length: 16; J gene: TRBJ2-7; CDR3 DNA: TGTGCCAGCAGTTATGGTAGGGGAGGCCTCCCCTACGAGCAGTACTTC; CDR3 protein: CASSYGRGGLPYEQYF
clone size: -; V gene: TRBV4-3; D gene: TRBD2; CDR3 length: 18; J gene: TRBJ2-1; CDR3 DNA: TGCGCCAGCAGCCAAGGCCACTTACTAGCGGGAGTGCCCAATGAGCAGTTCTTC; CDR3 protein: CASSQGHLLAGVPNEQFF
clone size: -; V gene: TRBV6-5; D gene: TRBD1; CDR3 length: 15; J gene: TRBJ2-5; CDR3 DNA: TGTGCCAGCATTAAGGGACAGGGAGGAAAAGAGACCCAGTACTTC; CDR3 protein: CASIKGQGGKETQYF
clone size: -; V gene: TRBV11-3; D gene: -; CDR3 length: 14; J gene: TRBJ2-3; CDR3 DNA: TGTGCCAGCAGCTTTCGGGATGTCACAGATACGCAGTATTTT; CDR3 protein: CASSFRDVTDTQYF
clone size: few; V gene: TRBV28; D gene: TRBD1; CDR3 length: 13; J gene: TRBJ2-7; CDR3 DNA: TGTGCCAGCAGAATGACAGGGATCTACGAGCAGTACTTC; CDR3 protein: CASRMTGIYEQYF
clone size: -; V gene: TRBV12-5; D gene: -; CDR3 length: 16; J gene: TRBJ2-2; CDR3 DNA: TGTGCTAGTGGTTACAGCGGAGCCCTGAACACCGGGGAGCTGTTTTTT; CDR3 protein: CASGYSGALNTGELFF
clone size: -; V gene: TRBV6-4; D gene: -; CDR3 length: 17; J gene: TRBJ2-7; CDR3 DNA: TGTGCCAGCAGTGACTGCTACGCGTTGGACATTTCCTACGAGCAGTACTTC; CDR3 protein: CASSDCYALDISYEQYF
clone size: -; V gene: TRBV6-5; D gene: -; CDR3 length: 13; J gene: TRBJ1-1; CDR3 DNA: TGTGCCAGCACCCAAGGGGGGAACACTGAAGCTTTCTTT; CDR3 protein: CASTQGGNTEAFF
clone size: few; V gene: TRBV28; D gene: TRBD1; CDR3 length: 12; J gene: TRBJ2-7; CDR3 DNA: TGTGCCAGCACTACAGGGGGCGACGAGCAGTACTTC; CDR3 protein: CASTTGGDEQYF
clone size: -; V gene: TRBV2; D gene: -; CDR3 length: 12; J gene: TRBJ1-1; CDR3 DNA: TGTGCCAGCAGCACAGGGTATACTGAAGCTTTCTTT; CDR3 protein: CASSTGYTEAFF
clone size: -; V gene: TRBV28; D gene: TRBD2; CDR3 length: 21; J gene: TRBJ2-1; CDR3 DNA: TGTGCCAGCAGCCGCACGGGTCCGGGACTAGCTCCCTTCGGAGGGTACAATGAGCAGTTCTTC; CDR3 protein: CASSRTGPGLAPFGGYNEQFF
clone size: -; V gene: TRBV4-2; D gene: TRBD1; CDR3 length: 18; J gene: TRBJ2-2; CDR3 DNA: TGTGCCAGCAGCCAAAGGGGGGTCGGACAGGGAGGCACCGGGGAGCTGTTTTTT; CDR3 protein: CASSQRGVGQGGTGELFF
clone size: -; V gene: TRBV5-4; D gene: TRBD2; CDR3 length: 15; J gene: TRBJ2-1; CDR3 DNA: TGTGCCAGCAGCTTGGTACTAGCGGGGGGCGGTGAGCAGTTCTTC; CDR3 protein: CASSLVLAGGGEQFF
clone size: -; V gene: TRBV19; D gene: -; CDR3 length: 16; J gene: TRBJ1-1; CDR3 DNA: TGTGCCAGCAGGAGGGGCAACGGCCCACGGGGAAATGAAGCTTTCTTT; CDR3 protein: CASRRGNGPRGNEAFF
clone size: -; V gene: TRBV7-9; D gene: -; CDR3 length: 14; J gene: TRBJ2-2; CDR3 DNA: TGTGCCAGCAGTCCCTTGAGCGAGGGCGGGGAGCTGTTTTTT; CDR3 protein: CASSPLSEGGELFF
clone size: few; V gene: TRBV10-3; D gene: -; CDR3 length: 12; J gene: TRBJ2-3; CDR3 DNA: TGTGCCATCAGCGGGACTGGGGATACGCAGTATTTT; CDR3 protein: CAISGTGDTQYF
clone size: -; V gene: TRBV4-1; D gene: TRBD1; CDR3 length: 15; J gene: TRBJ1-5; CDR3 DNA: TGCGCCAGCAGCCAGCTGGGACAGGGAGATCAGCCCCAGCATTTT; CDR3 protein: CASSQLGQGDQPQHF